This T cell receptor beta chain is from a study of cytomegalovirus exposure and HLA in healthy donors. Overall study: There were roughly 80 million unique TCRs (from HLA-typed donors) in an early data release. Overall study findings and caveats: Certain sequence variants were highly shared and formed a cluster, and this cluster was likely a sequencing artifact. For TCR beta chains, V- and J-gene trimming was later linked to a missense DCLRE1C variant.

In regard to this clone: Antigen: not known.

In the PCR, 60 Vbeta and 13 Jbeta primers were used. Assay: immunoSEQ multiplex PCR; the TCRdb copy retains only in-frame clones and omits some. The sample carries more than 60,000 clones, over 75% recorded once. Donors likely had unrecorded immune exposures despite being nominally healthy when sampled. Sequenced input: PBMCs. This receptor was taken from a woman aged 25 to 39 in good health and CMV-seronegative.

The chain's CDR3 is CSVGGNSGDSQGAQYF. The DNA of the CDR3 is TGCAGCGTTGGGGGTAACTCAGGGGACAGCCAAGGGGCCCAGTACTTC. The J gene is TRBJ2-5, the V gene TRBV29-1; 7 bases are a match to TRBD1. The CDR3 length is 16 residues. Germline V CDR1 and CDR2: SQVTM, ANQGSEA. V was clipped by 4 bases and J by 9 bases; unmatched bases: 20.